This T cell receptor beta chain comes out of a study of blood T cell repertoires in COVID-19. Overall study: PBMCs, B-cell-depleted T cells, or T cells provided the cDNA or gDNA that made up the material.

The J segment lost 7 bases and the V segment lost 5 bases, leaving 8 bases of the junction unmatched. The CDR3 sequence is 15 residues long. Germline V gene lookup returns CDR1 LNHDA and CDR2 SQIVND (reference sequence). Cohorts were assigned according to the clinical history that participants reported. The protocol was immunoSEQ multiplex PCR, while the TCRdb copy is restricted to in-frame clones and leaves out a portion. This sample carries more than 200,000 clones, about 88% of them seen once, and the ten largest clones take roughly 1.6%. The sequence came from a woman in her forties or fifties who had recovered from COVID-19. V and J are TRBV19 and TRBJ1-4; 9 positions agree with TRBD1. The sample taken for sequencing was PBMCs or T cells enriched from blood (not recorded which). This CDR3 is CASSDLGQGGEKLFF. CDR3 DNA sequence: TGTGCCAGTAGTGACTTGGGACAGGGCGGTGAAAAACTGTTTTTT.